This T cell receptor beta chain is from a study of TIL therapy for anti-PD-1-resistant metastatic lung cancer (dated by TCRdb to about 2021). Study-level background: Tumors were harvested prior to any PD-1/PD-L1 blockade, after which nivolumab was administered to patients, and lymphodepletion, expanded TIL infusion and IL-2 were given to patients who progressed. Clonotypes were tracked across tumor, expanded TIL product and serial blood samples by T cell receptor beta sequencing of tumor and peripheral blood. The cohort was predominantly lung adenocarcinoma, with four EGFR-mutant and two ALK-rearranged tumors, and half of patients were current or former smokers. A median non-synonymous tumor mutation burden of more than 1.2 mutations per megabase was determined across the cohort by whole-exome sequencing. Among the enrolled patients, the median age was approximately 54 years (range roughly 38-80), and the median tumor PD-L1 proportion score was roughly 6%.

This clone has a single count. Its binding antigen is unknown. Within one base of it there is no much larger clone, and no base qualities were kept. Read against the paper, the sample's time point label means: pre-treatment sample, taken before nivolumab and TIL therapy. Adults with stage 4 NSCLC were enrolled in a dual-center phase I trial from October 2017 to January 2020. Samples were obtained from a single-arm, open-label phase I trial in which tumor-infiltrating lymphocyte therapy with nivolumab was evaluated in advanced non-small cell lung cancer. Mononuclear cells from blood collected in EDTA tubes were isolated on a Ficoll gradient and snap-frozen as pellets, and DNA was then extracted using a Qiagen mini-prep kit. TCR beta CDR3 regions were amplified from genomic DNA with the immunoSEQ v3 hsTCRB kit using bias-controlled multiplex PCR. The TCR libraries were sequenced on an Illumina NextSeq 500 to around 2 million read pairs for survey level or about 4.5-6 million read pairs for deep level. The authors processed their data as follows. V, D and J genes were assigned, non-productive sequences were removed, and clonality was reported by immunoSEQ Analyzer software. Repertoires were compared using productive Simpson clonality and Morisita overlap index of productive TRB rearrangements between infused TIL and blood. Absolute clonotype counts in blood were estimated as lymphocyte count times CD3+ fraction times the clone's productive frequency. TCRdb stores this immuneACCESS table with in-frame sequences only. Part of the clones is absent; in the studies checked, under half of the shortfall reflects unresolved V genes, and no reason is known for the rest. V and J calls plus clone size are reproduced from that table; the DNA served to infer D and trimming. Here the sample has tens of thousands of clones; about 73% occur a single time. The ten largest account for over 5.5% of the sample.

Its CDR3 holds 17 amino acids, cysteine through phenylalanine. Here the CDR3 DNA is all that survives: 51 bases in frame from base 1. Between the V and J ends, shortened by 8 bases and 1 base respectively, the junction contains 21 bases. The germline V gene supplies CDR1 MDHEN and CDR2 SYDVKM. The paper's findings and limits, for the study overall: The study protocol defined all tumor marker inferences as exploratory. Because the cohort was highly selected, with more treatment-naive, never-smoker and oncogene-addicted patients than is typical, generalizability is limited. The baseline peripheral repertoire was partially replaced by infused TIL clonotypes, which then decayed over months, and no apparent association between persistence and response was found.

The receptor chain draws on TRBV28 and TRBJ1-3; the D segment could be TRBD1, given 6 matching bases. The TCR originated in a person aged 25 to 85 with non-small cell lung cancer. The specimen comprised blood, sampled at baseline. CDR3 sequence: CASQPTVWGASGNTIYF. In nucleotides, the sequence is TGTGCCAGCCAACCTACGGTCTGGGGGGCTTCTGGAAACACCATATATTTT.